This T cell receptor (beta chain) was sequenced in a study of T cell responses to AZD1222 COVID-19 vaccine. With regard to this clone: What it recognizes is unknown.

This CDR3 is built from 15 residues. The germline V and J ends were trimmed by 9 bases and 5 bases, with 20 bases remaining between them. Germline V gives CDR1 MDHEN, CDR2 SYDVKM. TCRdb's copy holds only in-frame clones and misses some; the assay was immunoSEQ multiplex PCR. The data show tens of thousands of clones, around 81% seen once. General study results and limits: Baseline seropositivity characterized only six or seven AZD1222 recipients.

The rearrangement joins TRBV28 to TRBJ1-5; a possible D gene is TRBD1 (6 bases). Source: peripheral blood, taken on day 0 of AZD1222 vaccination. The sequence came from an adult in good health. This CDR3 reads CASQTLGGGDQPQHF. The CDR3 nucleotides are TGTGCCAGTCAAACCCTGGGGGGGGGCGATCAGCCCCAGCATTTT.